Listed here is a single T cell receptor beta chain. Germline trimming cut 2 bases from V and 4 bases from J; bases unmatched to any gene: 15. The CDR3 loop spans 17 amino acids. Germline loops: CDR1 GTSNPN, CDR2 SVGIG (reference sequence). This record belongs to a study of blood T cell repertoires in COVID-19. Study as a whole: COVID-19 samples, acute and convalescent, were from the United States, Italy and Spain. T cells, B-cell-depleted T cells, or PBMCs provided the cDNA or gDNA that served as material.

Only in-frame clones appear in the TCRdb table, and some are missing; sequencing was by immunoSEQ multiplex PCR. The sample records 40,000 to 60,000 clones, under 90% being singletons. Sequencing used peripheral blood. This TCR was sampled from a woman aged 55-75 years with acute or convalescent COVID-19. The chain carries TRBV30 and TRBJ2-5; TRBD2 matches at 8 bases. CDR3 region: CAWSRLAGLQRGETQYF. In DNA form, the CDR3 reads TGTGCCTGGAGTCGATTAGCGGGATTACAAAGGGGAGAGACCCAGTACTTC.